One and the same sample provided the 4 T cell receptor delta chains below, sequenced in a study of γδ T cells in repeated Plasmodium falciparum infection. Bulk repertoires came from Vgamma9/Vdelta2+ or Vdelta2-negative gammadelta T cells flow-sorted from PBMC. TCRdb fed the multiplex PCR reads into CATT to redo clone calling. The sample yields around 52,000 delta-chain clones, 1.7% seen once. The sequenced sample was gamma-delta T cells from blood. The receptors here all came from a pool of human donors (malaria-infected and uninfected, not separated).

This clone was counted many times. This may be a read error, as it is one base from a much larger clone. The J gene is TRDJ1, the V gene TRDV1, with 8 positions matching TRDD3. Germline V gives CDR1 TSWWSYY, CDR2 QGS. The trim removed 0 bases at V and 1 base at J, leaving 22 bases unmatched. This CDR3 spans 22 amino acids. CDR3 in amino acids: CALGELKASLAGGLTCTDKLIF. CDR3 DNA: TGTGCTCTTGGGGAACTAAAGGCCTCCTTGGCTGGGGGACTCACCTGCACCGATAAACTCATCTTT.

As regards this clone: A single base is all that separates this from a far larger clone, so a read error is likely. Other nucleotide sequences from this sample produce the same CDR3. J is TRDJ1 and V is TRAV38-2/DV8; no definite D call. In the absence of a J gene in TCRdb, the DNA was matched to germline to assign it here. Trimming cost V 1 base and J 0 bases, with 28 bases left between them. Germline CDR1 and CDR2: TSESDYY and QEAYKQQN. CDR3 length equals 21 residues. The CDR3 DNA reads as TGTGCTTATAGGAGCTTTCTGATGAACCTCCCATACAAGGTGTACACCGATAAACTCATCTTT. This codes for CAYRSFLMNLPYKVYTDKLIF.

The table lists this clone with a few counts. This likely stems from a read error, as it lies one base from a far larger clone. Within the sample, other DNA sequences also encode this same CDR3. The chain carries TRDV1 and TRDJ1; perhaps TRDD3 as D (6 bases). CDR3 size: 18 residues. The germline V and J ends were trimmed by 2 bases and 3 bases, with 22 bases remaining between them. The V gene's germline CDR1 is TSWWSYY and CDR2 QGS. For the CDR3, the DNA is TGTGCTCTTGGGGAAAGTCGGGTACGTTTGGGGATCCCCGATAAACTCATCTTT. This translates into CALGESRVRLGIPDKLIF.

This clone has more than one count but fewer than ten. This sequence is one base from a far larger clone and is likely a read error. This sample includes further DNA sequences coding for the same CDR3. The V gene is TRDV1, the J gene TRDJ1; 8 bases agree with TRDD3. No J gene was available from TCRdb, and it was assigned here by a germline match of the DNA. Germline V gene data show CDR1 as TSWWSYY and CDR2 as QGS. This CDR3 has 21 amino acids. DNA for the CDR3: TGTGCTCTCGGGGAACTAGTGGCCCCTAAGTACTGGGGGTCGTACACCGATAAACTCATCTTT. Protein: CALGELVAPKYWGSYTDKLIF.